Below are 27 T cell receptor beta chains sequenced from a single sample in a study of tissue T cells after allogeneic stem cell transplantation. Method: immunoSEQ multiplex PCR; TCRdb's copy keeps in-frame clones and lacks some. The sample lists 20,000 to 25,000 clones; about two thirds were seen once. The sequencing sample was made of spleen. The receptor set was obtained from a female BALB/c mouse in good health. Mouse strain MHC haplotype: H2-d.

This clone was counted only a few times. Gene names and germline match the mouse. The read ends 1 residue before the CDR3 terminus; that terminus is restored from the germline J gene. This chain connects TRBV31 to TRBJ2-7; D gene uncertain. CDR1 is GKSSPN, CDR2 SITVG, per germline. The ends were cut back, 0 bases at V and 0 bases at J, with 3 bases in the middle. CDR3 length: 12 residues. The CDR3 here is CAWSLHSYEQYF. Incomplete CDR3 DNA: TGTGCCTGGAGTCTACACTCCTATGAACAGTAC.

For this clone: Germline and genes: mouse. The read comes to an end 1 residue before the CDR3 does, leaving the germline J gene to fill in the end. The chain couples TRBV2 to TRBJ1-2; D might be TRBD1 (6 bases). Trimming shortened V by 2 bases and J by 5 bases, and 9 bases separated the two germline ends. Germline CDR1 LGHNA, CDR2 YSYQKL. The CDR3 runs 13 residues. The CDR3 bases that were read are TGTGCCAGCAGCCAACAGGGGTGGTCCGACTACACC. Its protein is CASSQQGWSDYT. The complete CDR3 protein is CASSQQGWSDYTF. Looking up the rest from reference TRBV2 and TRBJ1-2 gives the full variable domain: DPKIIQKPKYLVAVTGSEKILICEQYLGHNAMYWYRQSAKKPLEFMFSYSYQKLMDNQTASSRFQPQSSKKNHLDLQITALKPDDSATYFCASSQQGWSDYTFGSGTRLLVI.

This clone was counted once. Gene names are mouse gene names. The part of the CDR3 DNA that was read is TGTGCCAGCGGGGACAACTATGCTGAGCAGTTC. As protein: CASGDNYAEQF. The CDR3 as a whole reads CASGDNYAEQFF. This chain joins TRBV13-1 and TRBJ2-1; D may correspond to TRBD1 or TRBD2 (5 bases each). The read gets to within 1 residue of the CDR3 end, and the germline J gene fills in the rest. V shed 7 bases and J shed 1 base, with 6 bases lying between them. The CDR3 totals 12 residues. Germline loops: CDR1 NSHNY, CDR2 SYGAGN.

Details on this clone: These gene names are mouse names. The CDR3 is cut off 1 residue early in the read; its end comes from the germline J gene. The genes are TRBV5 and TRBJ2-4; 7 bases agree with TRBD1. The CDR3 spans 16 residues. Looked up from germline, CDR1 is LGHNA and CDR2 is YNLKQL (reference sequence). The junction had 12 bases not matched to a gene; V was cut back by 4 bases and J by 5 bases. The CDR3 protein is CASSPTTGTVRNTLYF. CDR3 bases read: TGTGCCAGCAGCCCTACCACCGGGACAGTAAGAAACACCTTGTAC.

Comments on this clone: All gene names here are mouse names. The read ends 1 residue before the CDR3 terminus; that terminus is restored from the germline J gene. The chain employs TRBV13-3 and TRBJ1-2; TRBD1 is a possible D gene (6 bases). CDR1 and CDR2 (germline): NNHDY, SYVADS. V was pared by 1 base and J by 4 bases, with 11 bases between. The CDR3 length is 14 residues. The CDR3 loop is CASSDQGLGSDYTF. Incomplete CDR3 DNA: TGTGCCAGCAGTGATCAGGGGTTGGGCTCCGACTACACC.

Worth noting for this clone: Genes here carry mouse names. The CDR3 sequence is CGALRDRNNQAPLF. Partial CDR3 DNA: TGTGGTGCCCTCCGGGACAGAAACAACCAGGCTCCGCTT. The rearrangement links TRBV20 to TRBJ1-5, with 7 bases aligning to TRBD1. The CDR3 extends 1 residue past the end of the read, so its final part is completed from the germline J gene. There are 14 residues in the CDR3. Germline CDR1 is GFQATS and CDR2 is STVNSAI. Trimming took 6 bases from V and 1 from J; bases not matched to a gene: 6.

Of note for this clone: Genes here carry mouse names. The read finishes 1 residue shy of the CDR3 end, and the germline J gene is used to complete it. V is TRBV5 and J is TRBJ2-7; TRBD2 aligns across 7 bases. J lost 3 bases, V lost 0 bases, and 5 bases had no gene match. CDR1 and CDR2 (germline): LGHNA, YNLKQL (reference sequence). This CDR3 has 15 residues. The covered CDR3 bases are TGTGCCAGCAGCCAAGATTTATCTGGGGGCTATGAACAGTAC. Protein product: CASSQDLSGGYEQY. The complete CDR3 protein is CASSQDLSGGYEQYF.

This clone has only a few counts. Gene labels here are mouse ones. The read terminates 1 residue before the CDR3 end, so the remaining end is supplied by the germline J gene. The chain has TRBV1 and TRBJ1-5; D is unclear. The V gene lost 0 bases and the J gene lost 3 bases, with 3 bases spanning the gap. CDR1 and CDR2 (germline): NSQYPW, LRSPGD (reference sequence). The CDR3 runs to 13 residues. CDR3 loop: CTCSADGNQAPLF. CDR3 DNA, as far as it was read: TGCACCTGCAGTGCAGATGGCAACCAGGCTCCGCTT. Variable domain in full (rest from reference TRBV1 and TRBJ1-5): VTLLEQNPRWRLVPRGQAVNLRCILKNSQYPWMSWYQQDLQKQLQWLFTLRSPGDKEVKSLPGADYLATRVTDTELRLQVANMSQGRTLYCTCSADGNQAPLFGEGTRLSVL.

With regard to this clone: These gene names are mouse names. The read ends 1 residue early relative to the CDR3; the germline J gene fills the gap. The genes are TRBV5 and TRBJ2-5; 12 bases are shared with TRBD2. Germline CDR1 reads LGHNA; CDR2 reads YNLKQL (reference sequence). The CDR3 spans 18 residues. V trimming: 0 bases; J trimming: 0 bases; junction bases outside the gene matches: 4. The CDR3 loop reads CASSQDRDWGANQDTQYF. The sequenced CDR3 bases are TGTGCCAGCAGCCAAGATAGGGACTGGGGGGCTAACCAAGACACCCAGTAC.

On this clone itself: Any gene name here is a mouse gene name. Read coverage stops 1 residue before the CDR3 terminus; the germline J gene supplies the remainder. V gene TRBV13-2 combines with J gene TRBJ1-3; D gene ambiguous. Trimming took 0 bases from V and 4 from J, leaving 2 bases between them. There are 12 residues in the CDR3. Germline CDR1 NNHNN, CDR2 SYGAGS (reference sequence). CDR3 bases read: TGTGCCAGCGGTGATGCAGGAAATACGCTCTAT. The encoded protein is CASGDAGNTLY. The CDR3 as a whole reads CASGDAGNTLYF.

On this clone itself: Gene and germline names: mouse. Sequencing ends 1 residue short of the CDR3 end; the germline J gene provides the rest. This rearrangement joins TRBV19 to TRBJ1-6, with D hard to call. TRBJ1-6 is identified as an open reading frame with a role that is uncertain. The CDR3 runs to 12 residues. V lost 3 bases and J 7 bases, leaving 5 bases between the germline ends. From germline, CDR1 is FNHDT and CDR2 SITEND (reference sequence). The CDR3 protein is CASSTGNSPLYF. The sequenced CDR3 bases are TGTGCCAGCAGTACTGGGAATTCGCCCCTCTAC.

A word on this clone: Mouse gene names and germline throughout. The read falls 1 residue short of the CDR3 end, and the missing part is taken from the germline J gene. The chain carries TRBV13-3 and TRBJ2-2, with D unresolved. Germline V gene sequence: CDR1 NNHDY, CDR2 SYVADS. This CDR3 is 12 amino acids long. With 4 bases removed from V and 2 bases from J, the gap between germline ends came to 3 bases. Incomplete CDR3 DNA: TGTGCCAGCAGTCGGAACACCGGGCAGCTCTAC. This sequence encodes CASSRNTGQLY. The complete CDR3 reads CASSRNTGQLYF.

This clone was seen only a few times. Mouse gene names apply. The read stops 1 residue short of the end of the CDR3; the missing end is completed from the germline J gene. The rearrangement uses TRBV2 and TRBJ1-3; 9 nucleotides line up with TRBD1. J gave up 0 bases and V 4 bases, and 1 base lay outside the gene matches. Germline loops: CDR1 LGHNA, CDR2 YSYQKL. This CDR3 is built from 15 residues. CDR3 DNA, as far as it was read: TGTGCCAGCAGCCGGGACAGGGATTCTGGAAATACGCTCTAT. Amino acids: CASSRDRDSGNTLY. The full CDR3 protein is CASSRDRDSGNTLYF.

Remarks on this clone: Gene labels here are mouse ones. The DNA ends 1 residue before the CDR3 does, and the rest of the CDR3 is filled in from the germline J gene. The J gene is TRBJ2-4, the V gene TRBV13-2; D not certain. Trimming shortened V by 4 bases and J by 2 bases, and 5 bases separated the two germline ends. Germline V gene sequence: CDR1 NNHNN, CDR2 SYGAGS (reference sequence). The CDR3 totals 12 residues. The CDR3 here is CASGRFQNTLYF. The CDR3 bases that were read are TGTGCCAGCGGTCGGTTTCAAAACACCTTGTAC.

With regard to this clone: Gene names follow the mouse nomenclature. Coverage ceases 1 residue before the CDR3 finishes, and the germline J gene fills in the end. This chain connects TRBV20 to TRBJ2-1; 9 bases match TRBD1. The CDR3 runs to 13 residues. V was clipped by 4 bases and J by 4 bases; unmatched bases: 2. In germline, CDR1 is GFQATS, CDR2 STVNSAI. The CDR3 reads CGATGTGYAEQFF. CDR3 DNA, as far as it was read: TGTGGTGCTACCGGGACAGGGTATGCTGAGCAGTTC.

Turning to this clone: Gene labels here are mouse ones. The sequence runs out 1 residue before the end of the CDR3; the remainder is reconstructed from the germline J gene. J is TRBJ2-5 and V is TRBV29; 10 nucleotides agree with TRBD1. The CDR3 extends over 17 amino acids. The germline V gene has CDR1 MSHET and CDR2 SYDVDS. V was clipped by 5 bases and J by 1 base; unmatched bases: 9. The CDR3 here is CASSHSGTGEDQDTQYF. CDR3 DNA (partial): TGTGCTAGCAGTCACTCCGGGACAGGGGAGGACCAAGACACCCAGTAC. The full variable domain, rest sourced from reference TRBV29 and TRBJ2-5, is DMKVTQMPRYLIKRMGENVLLECGQDMSHETMYWYRQDPGLGLQLIYISYDVDSNSEGDIPKGYRVSRKKREHFSLILDSAKTNQTSVYFCASSHSGTGEDQDTQYFGPGTRLLVL.

Turning to this clone: Genes here carry mouse names. The read ends 1 residue early relative to the CDR3; the germline J gene fills the gap. The chain uses TRBV2 and TRBJ2-2, with 8 bases that match TRBD1. V was clipped by 1 base and J by 2 bases; unmatched bases: 6. The germline V gene has CDR1 LGHNA and CDR2 YSYQKL. This CDR3 has 17 residues. The CDR3 bases that were read are TGTGCCAGCAGCCAAGTTACAGGGGGTGGGAACACCGGGCAGCTCTAC. It yields the protein CASSQVTGGGNTGQLY. The CDR3, in full, reads CASSQVTGGGNTGQLYF. The variable domain in full, with the rest retrieved from reference TRBV2 and TRBJ2-2, is DPKIIQKPKYLVAVTGSEKILICEQYLGHNAMYWYRQSAKKPLEFMFSYSYQKLMDNQTASSRFQPQSSKKNHLDLQITALKPDDSATYFCASSQVTGGGNTGQLYFGEGSKLTVL.

For this clone: Any gene name here is a mouse gene name. The read gets to within 1 residue of the CDR3 end, and the germline J gene fills in the rest. The rearrangement uses TRBV2 and TRBJ1-1, with unresolved D. The CDR3 loop spans 11 amino acids. The germline V gene encodes CDR1 LGHNA and CDR2 YSYQKL. Trimming left V 1 base short and J 6 bases short, with 3 bases between. The DNA read from the CDR3 is TGTGCCAGCAGCCAAGGGCCAGAAGTCTTC. It yields the protein CASSQGPEVF. The CDR3 as a whole reads CASSQGPEVFF.

Turning to this clone: Gene names are the mouse ones. The CDR3 is cut off 1 residue early in the read; its end comes from the germline J gene. J is TRBJ2-7 and V is TRBV19; maybe TRBD2 (6 bases). Germline V lookup: CDR1 FNHDT, CDR2 SITEND (reference sequence). The V end lost 0 bases, the J end lost 3 bases, and 7 bases lay between the germline ends. This CDR3 spans 13 amino acids. Incomplete CDR3 DNA: TGTGCCAGCAGTATAGGACTGGACTATGAACAGTAC. Protein sequence: CASSIGLDYEQY. The entire CDR3 sequence reads CASSIGLDYEQYF.

Regarding this clone: Each gene name is a mouse one. The sequenced fragment ends 1 residue before the CDR3 boundary, so the rest is inferred from the germline J gene. The V and J genes are TRBV5 and TRBJ2-7, with 8 bases identical to TRBD2. Unmatched junction bases numbered 5, after V lost 1 base and J lost 3 bases. Germline-derived CDR1 and CDR2 are LGHNA and YNLKQL (reference sequence). This CDR3 contains 15 residues. CDR3 protein: CASSQGHWGFYEQYF. The DNA read from the CDR3 is TGTGCCAGCAGCCAAGGCCACTGGGGGTTCTATGAACAGTAC.

A word on this clone: Gene names refer to mouse genes. From the germline J gene comes the end of the CDR3, since the read stops 1 residue before it. V is TRBV13-2 and J is TRBJ2-5; D is perhaps TRBD1 or TRBD2 (6 bases each). This CDR3 is built from 16 residues. The V end lost 0 bases, the J end lost 2 bases, and 13 bases lay between the germline ends. Per germline, CDR1 NNHNN and CDR2 SYGAGS (reference sequence). The part of the CDR3 DNA that was read is TGTGCCAGCGGTGATGGTCGGGGGCAGGGCCAAGACACCCAGTAC. Encoded protein: CASGDGRGQGQDTQY. The full-length CDR3 reads as CASGDGRGQGQDTQYF.

A note on this clone: The gene names here belong to mouse. The read gets to within 1 residue of the CDR3 end, and the germline J gene fills in the rest. The chain links TRBV17 to TRBJ2-1, with 8 bases lining up with TRBD2. This CDR3 region has 15 residues. Trimming at V came to 0 bases and at J to 4 bases, leaving 2 bases not matched to a gene. CDR1 is MNHDT and CDR2 is YYDKIL in the germline V gene. The CDR3 DNA, read in part, is TGTGCTAGCAGTAGAGATCTGGGGGGATATGCTGAGCAGTTC. Encoded protein: CASSRDLGGYAEQF. The whole CDR3 reads CASSRDLGGYAEQFF.

A few counts support this clone. Mouse gene names and germline throughout. The CDR3 goes on 1 residue after the read ends, and that part is filled in from the germline J gene. This rearrangement joins TRBV13-1 to TRBJ2-7; no clear D gene. The CDR3 has 12 residues. Trimming pared 0 bases from V and 4 bases from J, leaving 5 bases between. Germline V CDR1 and CDR2: NSHNY, SYGAGN. The CDR3 spells CASSDARYEQYF. The covered CDR3 bases are TGTGCCAGCAGTGATGCCAGATATGAACAGTAC.

Turning to this clone: The genes and germline here are from mouse. The sequenced fragment ends 1 residue before the CDR3 boundary, so the rest is inferred from the germline J gene. V gene TRBV4 combines with J gene TRBJ1-6; tentative D call: TRBD1 (5 bases). TRBJ1-6 has ORF status, its function being uncertain. Per germline, CDR1 LGHDT and CDR2 YNNKQL (reference sequence). The V end was cut by 5 bases, the J end by 7 bases, with 12 bases between. This CDR3 has 14 residues. The part of the CDR3 DNA that was read is TGTGCCAGCAGCCAGACAGACGGCAATTCGCCCCTCTAC. Its protein product is CASSQTDGNSPLY. The entire CDR3 sequence reads CASSQTDGNSPLYF.

In the case of this clone: Here the gene names and germline are mouse. The read comes to an end 1 residue before the CDR3 does, leaving the germline J gene to fill in the end. The chain is built from TRBV19 and TRBJ1-1; D gene unclear. This CDR3 has 13 amino acids. Germline V gene lookup returns CDR1 FNHDT and CDR2 SITEND (reference sequence). Trimming left V 2 bases short and J 1 base short, with 6 bases between. CDR3 sequence: CASSIVVNTEVFF. The DNA read from the CDR3 is TGTGCCAGCAGTATCGTAGTAAACACAGAAGTCTTC.

Note on this clone: Germline and genes: mouse. The read ends 1 residue early relative to the CDR3; the germline J gene fills the gap. The rearrangement links TRBV19 to TRBJ1-4; TRBD1 might be the D (6 bases). The germline V and J ends were trimmed by 2 bases and 7 bases, with 9 bases remaining between them. CDR3 length equals 13 residues. CDR1 FNHDT and CDR2 SITEND come from the germline V gene (reference sequence). Incomplete CDR3 DNA: TGTGCCAGCAGTATTGGGGGCGCCGAAAGATTATTT. Translating gives CASSIGGAERLF. The CDR3, in full, reads CASSIGGAERLFF.

Notes on this clone: Genes and germline are mouse. The missing CDR3 end, 1 residue past where the read stops, is filled in from the germline J gene. The chain links TRBV5 to TRBJ2-1; D may match TRBD1 or TRBD2 (6 bases each). The V end was cut by 0 bases, the J end by 3 bases, with 9 bases between. This CDR3 comprises 15 residues. Germline V gene data show CDR1 as LGHNA and CDR2 as YNLKQL (reference sequence). CDR3 region: CASSQDGGRYAEQFF. The CDR3 bases that were read are TGTGCCAGCAGCCAAGATGGGGGCCGCTATGCTGAGCAGTTC.